This T cell receptor (beta chain) was sequenced in a study of control samples from healthy donors and cancer patients. This clone was counted a few times. Using immunoSEQ multiplex PCR, the repertoire was profiled, and TCRdb retains in-frame clones only, with some absent. This table has around 110,000 clones, 85% to 90% appearing once. This CDR3 region has 16 residues. Germline CDR1 KGHSH, CDR2 LQKENI. The V end was cut by 3 bases, the J end by 6 bases, with 15 bases between. The receptor was derived from a woman aged 50 to 60 with colorectal cancer. Sequences were obtained from PBMCs. The V gene is TRBV18, the J gene TRBJ1-6; unclear D gene. The CDR3: CASSPGRSSTNSPLHF. The CDR3 nucleotides are TGTGCCAGCTCACCCGGACGGTCCTCTACTAATTCACCCCTCCACTTT.